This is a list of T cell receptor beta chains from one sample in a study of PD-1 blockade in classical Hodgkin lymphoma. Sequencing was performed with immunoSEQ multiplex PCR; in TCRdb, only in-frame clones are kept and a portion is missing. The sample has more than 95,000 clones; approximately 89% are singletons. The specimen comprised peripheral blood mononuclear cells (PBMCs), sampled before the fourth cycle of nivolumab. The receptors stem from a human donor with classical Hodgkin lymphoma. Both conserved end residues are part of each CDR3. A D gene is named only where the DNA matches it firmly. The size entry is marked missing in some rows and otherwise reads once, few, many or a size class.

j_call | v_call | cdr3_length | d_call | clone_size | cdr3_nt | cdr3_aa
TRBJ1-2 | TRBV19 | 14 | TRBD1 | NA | TGTGCCAGTAGTGAGATGGGACAGGGGTTTCCCTACACCTTC | CASSEMGQGFPYTF
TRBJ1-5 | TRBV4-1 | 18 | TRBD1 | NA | TGCGCCAGCAGCCAATCTCCCCCTCGACAGGGGAACAATCAGCCCCAGCATTTT | CASSQSPPRQGNNQPQHF
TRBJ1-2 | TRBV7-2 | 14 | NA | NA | TGTGCCAGCAGCCCAAGGGTTGATCGGGATGGCTACACCTTC | CASSPRVDRDGYTF
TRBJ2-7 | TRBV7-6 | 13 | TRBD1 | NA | TGTGCCAGCAGTGACAGGGGAACCTACGAGCAGTACTTC | CASSDRGTYEQYF
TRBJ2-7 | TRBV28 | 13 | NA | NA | TGTGCCAGCATTCGGCACCTAAACTACGAGCAGTACTTC | CASIRHLNYEQYF
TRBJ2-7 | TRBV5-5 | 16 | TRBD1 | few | TGTGCCAGCAGCTTGGCTTTAGGACAGGGTAACCACGAGCAGTACTTC | CASSLALGQGNHEQYF
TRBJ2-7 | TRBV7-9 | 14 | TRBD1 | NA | TGTGCCAGCAGCGCTTGGACAGGCCTTAGGGAGCAGTACTTC | CASSAWTGLREQYF
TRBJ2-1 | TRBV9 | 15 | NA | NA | TGTGCCAGCACCCGCGGCGGGTTAACCTACAATGAGCAGTTCTTC | CASTRGGLTYNEQFF
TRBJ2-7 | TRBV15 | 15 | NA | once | TGTGCCACCAGCAGAGATCCGCAGGAAGCCTACGAGCAGTACTTC | CATSRDPQEAYEQYF
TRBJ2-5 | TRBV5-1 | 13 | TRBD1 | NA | TGCGCCAGCAGCGAGGGGGCGCGAGAGACCCAGTACTTC | CASSEGARETQYF
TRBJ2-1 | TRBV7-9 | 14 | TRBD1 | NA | TGTGCCAGCAGCTCAGGGGGCCCCTACAATGAGCAGTTCTTC | CASSSGGPYNEQFF
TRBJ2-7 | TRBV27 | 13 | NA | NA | TGTGCCAGCAGTTTTCAGGTGGCGGGGGAGCAGTACTTC | CASSFQVAGEQYF
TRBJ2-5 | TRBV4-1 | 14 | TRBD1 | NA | TGCGCCAGCAGTCCCGGGACAGACCAAGAGACCCAGTACTTC | CASSPGTDQETQYF
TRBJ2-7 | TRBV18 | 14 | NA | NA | TGTGCCAGCTCAGGCAGGGTAAACGGCTACGAGCAGTACTTC | CASSGRVNGYEQYF
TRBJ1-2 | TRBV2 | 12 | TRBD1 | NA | TGTGCCAGCAGGTGGGACAGGGATGGCTACACCTTC | CASRWDRDGYTF
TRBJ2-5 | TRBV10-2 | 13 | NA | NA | TGCGCCAGCAGTGAGGGCAGTAAAGAGACCCAGTACTTC | CASSEGSKETQYF
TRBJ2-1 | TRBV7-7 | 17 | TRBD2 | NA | TGTGCTAGCAGCTTAGGCGGCGGGAGGGCAGGAGGCAATGAGCAGTTCTTC | CASSLGGGRAGGNEQFF
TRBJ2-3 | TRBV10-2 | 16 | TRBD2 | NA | TGCGCCAGCAGAACCGGGACTAGTGGTTCAGTCGATACGCAGTATTTT | CASRTGTSGSVDTQYF
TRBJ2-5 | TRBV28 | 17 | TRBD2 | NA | TGTGCCAGCAGCCCCGGACTAGCGGGAGTATCCCAAGAGACCCAGTACTTC | CASSPGLAGVSQETQYF
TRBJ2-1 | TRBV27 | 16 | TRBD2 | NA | TGTGCCAGCAGTTGGAGTAGCGGGAGGGCCAGGCATGAGCAGTTCTTC | CASSWSSGRARHEQFF
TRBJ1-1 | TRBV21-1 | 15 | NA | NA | TGTGCCAGCAGCCCCAACGTGTGGGGGAGGAGAGGAGCTTTCTTT | CASSPNVWGRRGAFF
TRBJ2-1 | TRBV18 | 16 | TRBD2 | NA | TGTGCCAGCTCACCACTCGCTAGCGGGAGGGCGAATGAGCAGTTCTTC | CASSPLASGRANEQFF
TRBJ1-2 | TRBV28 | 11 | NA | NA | TGTGCCAGCAGTCAGGCAGGCGGCTACACCTTC | CASSQAGGYTF
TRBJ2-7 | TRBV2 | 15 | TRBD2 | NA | TGTGCCAGCAGTGAAGTCGGACTAGGTTCCTACGAGCAGTACTTC | CASSEVGLGSYEQYF
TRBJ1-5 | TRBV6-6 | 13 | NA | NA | TGTGCCAGCAGTGCGATATTTGGACAGCCCCAGCATTTT | CASSAIFGQPQHF
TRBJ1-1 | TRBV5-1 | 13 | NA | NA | TGCGCCAGCAGCTTGGCCGATAACACTGAAGCTTTCTTT | CASSLADNTEAFF
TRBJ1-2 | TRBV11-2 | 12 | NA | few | TGTGCCAGCAGCCCCCGTGGATGGGGCTACACCTTC | CASSPRGWGYTF
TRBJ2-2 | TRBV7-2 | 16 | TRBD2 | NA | TGTGCCAGCAGCCGAACTAGCGGGAGGGCCACCGGGGAGCTGTTTTTT | CASSRTSGRATGELFF
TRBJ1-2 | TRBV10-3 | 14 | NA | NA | TGTGCCATCAGTGAGCCGTCCAGGACGTATGGCTACACCTTC | CAISEPSRTYGYTF
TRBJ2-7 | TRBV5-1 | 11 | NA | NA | TGCGCCAGCAGGGACAGTGGCGAGCAGTACTTC | CASRDSGEQYF
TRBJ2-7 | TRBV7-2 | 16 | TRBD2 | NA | TGTGCCAGCAGCTCCCAGGCACTAGCGATGTCCTACGAGCAGTACTTC | CASSSQALAMSYEQYF
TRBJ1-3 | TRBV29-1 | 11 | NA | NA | TGCAGCGTTGTGCGAGGAAACACCATATATTTT | CSVVRGNTIYF
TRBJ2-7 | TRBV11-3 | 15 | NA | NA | TGTGCCAGCAGTTCCGAGGAGACCCGACTGGATGAGCAGTACTTC | CASSSEETRLDEQYF
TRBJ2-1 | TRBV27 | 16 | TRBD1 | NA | TGTGCCAGCAGTAGACCGGGACAGAGCTCCTACAATGAGCAGTTCTTC | CASSRPGQSSYNEQFF
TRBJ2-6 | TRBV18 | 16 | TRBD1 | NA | TGTGCCAGCTCGTACAGGGGGAGCTCTGGGGCCAACGTCCTGACTTTC | CASSYRGSSGANVLTF
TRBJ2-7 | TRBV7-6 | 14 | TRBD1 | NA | TGTGCCAGCAGCTTACTGGACAGGGGCGGCGAGCAGTACTTC | CASSLLDRGGEQYF
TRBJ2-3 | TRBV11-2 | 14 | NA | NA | TGTGCCAGCAGCTTTTTGGATGGAACAGATACGCAGTATTTT | CASSFLDGTDTQYF
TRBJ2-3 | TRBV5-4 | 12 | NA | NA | TGTGCCAGCAGCTTTGGGGGAGATACGCAGTATTTT | CASSFGGDTQYF
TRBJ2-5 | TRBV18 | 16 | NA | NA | TGTGCCAGCTCACCAGGTCTCCGCTACGGCCAAGAGACCCAGTACTTC | CASSPGLRYGQETQYF
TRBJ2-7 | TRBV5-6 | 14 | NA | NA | TGTGCCAGCAGCTTGACAGGGAGAACCTACGAGCAGTACTTC | CASSLTGRTYEQYF
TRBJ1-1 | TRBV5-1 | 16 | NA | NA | TGCGCCAGCAGCCCCACGGTAGGGAGGCTGAACACTGAAGCTTTCTTT | CASSPTVGRLNTEAFF
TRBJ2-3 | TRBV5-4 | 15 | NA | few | TGTGCCAGCAGCTTTTTGGGGGCCAGCACAGATACGCAGTATTTT | CASSFLGASTDTQYF
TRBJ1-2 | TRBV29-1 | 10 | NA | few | TGCAGCGTGCTGGGGGACGTGGTCACCTTC | CSVLGDVVTF
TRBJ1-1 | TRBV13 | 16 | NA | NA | TGTGCCAGCAGCTTAGGAGTGGTGTACATGAACACTGAAGCTTTCTTT | CASSLGVVYMNTEAFF
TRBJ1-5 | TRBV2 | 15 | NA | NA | TGTGCCAGCAGCGAAATGGGAGTGGGTTCTGGGCCCCAGCATTTT | CASSEMGVGSGPQHF
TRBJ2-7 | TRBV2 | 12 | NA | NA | TGTGCCAGCGGTCTCACGTCCTACGAGCAGTACTTC | CASGLTSYEQYF
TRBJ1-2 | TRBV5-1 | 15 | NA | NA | TGCGCCAGCAGCTTGGCTGGGGCCTTTAACTATGGCTACACCTTC | CASSLAGAFNYGYTF
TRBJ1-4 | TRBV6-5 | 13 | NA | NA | TGTGCCAGCAGTTACCAGTTAGATGAAAAACTGTTTTTT | CASSYQLDEKLFF
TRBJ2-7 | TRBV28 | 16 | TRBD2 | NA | TGTGCCAGCAGAGGAATAGGGGGGCGGGAGGAGGTCGAGCAGTACTTC | CASRGIGGREEVEQYF
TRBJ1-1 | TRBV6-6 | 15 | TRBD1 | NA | TGTGCCAGCAGTTATACAGGGGGCCTGTCCCCTGAAGCTTTCTTT | CASSYTGGLSPEAFF
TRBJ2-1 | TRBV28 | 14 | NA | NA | TGTGCCAGCAGTTTAGGGTCTAGCATCAATGAGCAGTTCTTC | CASSLGSSINEQFF
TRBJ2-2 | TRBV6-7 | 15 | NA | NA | TGTGCCAGCAGCTCCCAGGGGCGCGACACCGGGGAGCTGTTTTTT | CASSSQGRDTGELFF
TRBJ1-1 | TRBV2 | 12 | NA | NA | TGTGCCAGCAGTGACGATGGGACTGAAGCTTTCTTT | CASSDDGTEAFF
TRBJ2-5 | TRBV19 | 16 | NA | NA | TGTGCCAGTAGCCGGAACTTCGTTCAAGGCCAAGAGACCCAGTACTTC | CASSRNFVQGQETQYF
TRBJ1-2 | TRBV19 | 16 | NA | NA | TGTGCCAGTAGTATTGGCCTAGGGGGGGCTGAGTATGGCTACACCTTC | CASSIGLGGAEYGYTF
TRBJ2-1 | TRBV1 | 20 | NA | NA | TGCACCAGCAGCCAAGATGGGCTAGCGGGAGGGCCTAGTTCCTACAATGAGCAGTTCTTC | CTSSQDGLAGGPSSYNEQFF
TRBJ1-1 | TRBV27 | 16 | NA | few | TGTGCCAGCAGTCTCTCAGGACGGGGCTGGGGCACTGAAGCTTTCTTT | CASSLSGRGWGTEAFF
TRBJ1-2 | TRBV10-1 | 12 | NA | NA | TGCGCCAGCAGTGACAGGGACTATGGCTACACCTTC | CASSDRDYGYTF
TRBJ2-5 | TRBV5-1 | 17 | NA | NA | TGCGCCAGCAGCTCCCTAGCCGAAACGGGAGTCAGGGAGACCCAGTACTTC | CASSSLAETGVRETQYF
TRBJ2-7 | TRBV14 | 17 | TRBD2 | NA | TGTGCCAGCAGCCAAGATGATCCTAGCGGGACTAGCTACGAGCAGTACTTC | CASSQDDPSGTSYEQYF